This entry lists 17 T cell receptor beta chains sequenced from one sample in a study of blood T cell repertoires in COVID-19. TCRdb's table, derived via immunoSEQ multiplex PCR, lists solely in-frame clones and lacks some. The table records roughly 200,000 clones, 83% of them present only once. Sequenced input: PBMCs or T cells enriched from blood (not recorded which). The receptors derive from a woman aged 45-65 years who had been exposed to COVID-19.

The rearrangement links TRBV6-5 to TRBJ2-1; 9 nucleotides line up with TRBD2. The V gene's germline CDR1 is MNHEY and CDR2 SVGAGI. There are 14 residues in the CDR3. V dropped 7 bases and J dropped 5; count of bases not matched to a gene: 6. CDR3 protein: CASNAGGLDNEQFF. The CDR3 nucleotides are TGTGCCAGCAATGCGGGGGGGCTCGACAATGAGCAGTTCTTC.

The chain couples TRBV10-2 to TRBJ1-6; maybe TRBD1 (5 bases). Germline V gene data show CDR1 as WSHSY and CDR2 as SAAADI. V gave up 0 bases and J gave up 9 bases, with 12 bases separating them. The CDR3 consists of 15 residues. Written as DNA, the CDR3 is TGCGCCAGCAGTGAGTCAGGGGCGGCTGGTTCACCCCTCCACTTT. It specifies CASSESGAAGSPLHF.

The V call is TRBV7-9, the J call TRBJ1-6; 9 positions match TRBD1. CDR1 is SEHNR and CDR2 is FQNEAQ in the germline V gene (reference sequence). The CDR3 has 16 amino acids. V was pared by 5 bases and J by 8 bases, with 10 bases of the junction left unmatched. The CDR3 loop is CASSPLAGQGDSPLHF. The CDR3 DNA is TGTGCCAGCAGCCCATTAGCGGGACAGGGTGATTCACCCCTCCACTTT.

This rearrangement joins TRBV28 to TRBJ1-4; 9 positions agree with TRBD1. Germline lookup yields CDR1 MDHEN and CDR2 SYDVKM. The V and J ends lost 6 bases and 8 bases, in that order; junction bases with no gene match: 10. The CDR3 runs to 15 residues. CDR3 in amino acids: CASRQAPGQGEKLFF. CDR3 sequence (DNA): TGTGCCAGCAGACAAGCACCGGGACAGGGAGAAAAACTGTTTTTT.

The DNA of the CDR3 is TGTGCCAGCTCACCGGGGGCGAATCAGCCCCAGCATTTT. It codes for CASSPGANQPQHF. The chain combines TRBV18 with TRBJ1-5; a possible D gene is TRBD1 (6 bases). Germline V CDR1 and CDR2: KGHSH, LQKENI. The CDR3 spans 13 residues. V was cut by 3 bases and J by 4 bases, with 7 bases left in between.

The V and J genes are TRBV29-1 and TRBJ2-2; maybe TRBD2 (5 bases). V gave up 3 bases and J gave up 7 bases, with 18 bases separating them. The germline V gene encodes CDR1 SQVTM and CDR2 ANQGSEA. The CDR3 contains 15 residues. CDR3 bases: TGCAGCGTTGAGCGGGCTGGCTACAAGGTCGGGGAGCTGTTTTTT. This encodes CSVERAGYKVGELFF.

The V gene is TRBV10-3, the J gene TRBJ1-1; 12 bases are a match to TRBD1. Germline CDR1 reads ENHRY; CDR2 reads SYGVKD. The CDR3 has 17 amino acids. Unmatched junction bases numbered 8, after V lost 2 bases and J lost 4 bases. The CDR3 loop is CAISELGQGAFLTEAFF. DNA of the CDR3: TGTGCCATCAGTGAGCTGGGACAGGGGGCTTTCCTCACTGAAGCTTTCTTT.

The genes are TRBV15 and TRBJ2-7, with a tentative D call TRBD2 (5 bases). Trimming stripped 3 bases from V and 5 bases from J, with 14 bases between. Looked up from germline, CDR1 is LNHNV and CDR2 is YYDKDF (reference sequence). This CDR3 is 14 amino acids long. The CDR3 loop is CATSRRASLDEQYF. DNA of the CDR3: TGTGCCACCAGCAGGAGGGCTTCTCTAGACGAGCAGTACTTC.

CDR3 in DNA: TGCAGCGGGCGACTAGCTGCGACAGATACGCAGTATTTT. It codes for CSGRLAATDTQYF. The rearrangement links TRBV29-1 to TRBJ2-3, with 7 bases lining up with TRBD2. The CDR3 runs to 13 residues. From germline, CDR1 is SQVTM and CDR2 ANQGSEA. V shed 7 bases and J 3 bases; nucleotides not matched to a gene: 7.

This clone was seen repeatedly, ten times or more. The genes are TRBV7-3 and TRBJ1-2; TRBD1 is a possible D gene (6 bases). Germline lookup yields CDR1 SGHTA and CDR2 FQGTGA. The germline V and J ends were trimmed by 0 bases and 5 bases, with 13 bases remaining between them. CDR3 size: 15 residues. The CDR3 is CASSLTGQLPYGYTF. The CDR3 nucleotides are TGTGCCAGCAGCTTAACCGGACAGCTTCCGTATGGCTACACCTTC.

This chain joins TRBV2 and TRBJ2-5; 9 bases agree with TRBD1. Germline assignment: CDR1 SNHLY and CDR2 FYNNEI. This CDR3 has 17 residues. Losses at the gene ends were 3 bases for V and 4 bases for J; bases not matched to a gene: 12. The CDR3 DNA reads TGTGCCAGCAGTGAGGGGACAGGGAGGATTAAAGGAGAGACCCAGTACTTC. This gives the protein CASSEGTGRIKGETQYF. Full variable domain (outside the CDR3, taken from reference TRBV2 and TRBJ2-5): EPEVTQTPSHQVTQMGQEVILRCVPISNHLYFYWYRQILGQKVEFLVSFYNNEISEKSEIFDDQFSVERPDGSNFTLKIRSTKLEDSAMYFCASSEGTGRIKGETQYFGPGTRLLVL.

Only a few counts were recorded for this clone. The J gene is TRBJ1-2, the V gene TRBV4-2; D call uncertain. This CDR3 is 14 amino acids long. Germline values: CDR1 LGHNA, CDR2 YNFKEQ. V was cut by 4 bases and J by 4 bases, with 13 bases left in between. CDR3 loop: CASSPGMGGYGYTF. The CDR3 DNA is TGTGCCAGCAGCCCCGGGATGGGTGGCTATGGCTACACCTTC.

This clone was seen only a few times. V and J are TRBV12-3 or TRBV12-4 and TRBJ1-2; TRBD1 agrees at 7 bases. The CDR3 runs 12 residues. Trimming took 7 bases from V and 8 from J; bases not matched to a gene: 7. CDR3 in amino acids: CASKRQGGGYTF. The CDR3 region has the DNA TGTGCCAGCAAACGACAGGGAGGAGGCTACACCTTC.

The CDR3 is CAWIRGPGAFF. In DNA, the CDR3 is TGTGCCTGGATTCGGGGTCCGGGAGCTTTCTTT. J is TRBJ1-1 and V is TRBV30, with no clear D. The CDR3 contains 11 residues. The V gene lost 4 bases and the J gene lost 10 bases, with 13 bases spanning the gap. CDR1 and CDR2 from the germline V gene are GTSNPN and SVGIG (reference sequence).

The count of this clone is one. The V gene is TRBV9, the J gene TRBJ2-3, with a tentative D call TRBD2 (6 bases). The CDR3 totals 15 residues. Deletions cut 3 bases from V and 4 bases from J, with 15 bases between. The germline V gene has CDR1 SGDLS and CDR2 YYNGEE. This chain's CDR3 is CASSAAGLAADTQYF. CDR3 DNA sequence: TGTGCCAGCAGCGCTGCGGGACTGGCTGCAGATACGCAGTATTTT.

V gene TRBV7-9 combines with J gene TRBJ1-1; D call uncertain. Germline V gives CDR1 SEHNR, CDR2 FQNEAQ (reference sequence). V lost 8 bases to trimming and J lost 5 bases, with 9 bases between them. CDR3 length: 11 amino acids. The CDR3 DNA reads as TGTGCCAGCTATGTCGTGACTGAAGCTTTCTTT. Translation gives CASYVVTEAFF.

The rearrangement joins TRBV6-5 to TRBJ1-5; TRBD1 agrees at 7 bases. Trimming at V came to 8 bases and at J to 6 bases, leaving 10 bases not matched to a gene. CDR1 is MNHEY and CDR2 is SVGAGI in the germline V gene. The CDR3 runs to 14 residues. The CDR3 DNA is TGTGCCAGCGTTCGAGAGGGGGCTAGTCAGCCCCAGCATTTT. It codes for CASVREGASQPQHF.